This TCR beta chain was identified during a study of T cell responses to AZD1222 COVID-19 vaccine. The CDR3 loop spans 12 amino acids. Germline V gene data show CDR1 as WNHNN and CDR2 as SYGVQD (reference sequence). V was cut by 9 bases and J by 2 bases, with 8 bases left in between. The protocol was immunoSEQ multiplex PCR, while the TCRdb copy is restricted to in-frame clones and leaves out a portion. The table records 83,000 or so clones, less than 95% of them present only once. Points from the study as a whole: Clonal diversity may have been underestimated in mostly white British donors. Of the AZD1222 recipients, only six or seven were seropositive at baseline. Per reports, nearly half of all spike-specific TCRs target regions that are unmutated in variants. CD4 TCRs linked to vaccination spanned spike, dominating at 160-218 and 743-854.

With regard to this clone: The antigen is undetermined.

The clonotype was recovered from an adult who received the AZD1222 COVID-19 vaccine. The chain employs TRBV10-1 and TRBJ1-5; weak D call: TRBD1 (6 bases). Material: peripheral blood, obtained 28 days after the second AZD1222 dose. The CDR3 reads CARQGCNQPQHF. The CDR3, as DNA: TGCGCCAGACAGGGTTGCAATCAGCCCCAGCATTTT.